Included here is one T cell receptor beta chain sequence, with context. Its matching antigen is unknown. At one end the junction does not follow the germline gene, possibly because of a read error. Methods used by the authors: Per sample, the median was 95,638 TCRs, with values from roughly 23,000 to 640,000. TCRdb redid the calling of the RACE reads with MiXCR, one entry per CDR3 protein. TCRdb, not the original authors, processed these V and J calls. The sample has over 70,000 distinct CDR3 sequences, around 8.8% seen once. This sample was included in a study of human T cells and chemical hapten exposure. Background on the study: In the sensitization step, 2% DPC was placed on approximately 2 cm by approximately 2 cm of upper inner arm skin. Findings and caveats of the study: Healthy individuals' immune responses may differ from those of donors, who had alopecia.

This CDR3 has 13 residues. The germline gives CDR1 SQVTM, CDR2 ANQGSEA. Time point indicated: patch test 2, 6 weeks after DPC sensitization. Treatment given: therapeutic diphenylcyclopropenone sensitization with weekly scalp DPC. Investigators collected blood before applying each patch test. The V call is TRBV29-1, the J call TRBJ2-5, with D perhaps TRBD2 (6 bases). This sequence originates from a woman between 45 and 60 years old with alopecia areata. Some clones in this sample may be carry-over from other donors' samples. The source was whole blood, collected in connection with sensitization to the hapten diphenylcyclopropenone (DPC). The CDR3 reads CSGRDSGQETRYF. Here the CDR3 DNA reads TGCAGCGGGCGGGATAGCGGACAAGAGACCCGGTACTTC.